These 17 T cell receptor beta chains were sequenced from one sample in a study of T cells in placental villitis. TCR-beta CDR3 regions were amplified from genomic DNA with the immunoSEQ v4 bias-controlled multiplex PCR assay, run blinded to group allocation. TCRdb limited this immuneACCESS table to in-frame rearrangements with V and J called. A share of clones is missing; checked studies link under half to unresolved V genes, and the rest is unexplained. A total of almost 2,500 clones appear in this sample, 80% to 85% of them only once. Jointly, the top ten make up over 40% of the sample. What was sequenced was placental tissue containing maternal and fetal cells. These receptors were taken from a human patient with infectious villitis; the placental T cells may come from both mother and fetus.

The chain recombines TRBV19 with TRBJ1-3; D remains unclear. V gave up 7 bases and J gave up 0 bases, with 7 bases separating them. Germline V CDR1 and CDR2: LNHDA, SQIVND (reference sequence). The CDR3 runs 13 residues. CDR3 DNA: TGTGCCAGTACCGTGTCCTCTGGAAACACCATATATTTT. It yields the protein CASTVSSGNTIYF.

The genes are TRBV6-5 and TRBJ1-4, with a possible D match to TRBD1 (5 bases). V lost 0 bases, J lost 2 bases, and 7 bases lay in between. This CDR3 is 15 amino acids long. CDR1 is MNHEY and CDR2 is SVGAGI in the germline V gene. The CDR3 sequence is CASSYSAGTNEKLFF. The CDR3, as DNA: TGTGCCAGCAGTTACTCGGCAGGGACTAATGAAAAACTGTTTTTT.

This clone was counted a single time. For the CDR3, the DNA is TGTGCCAGCAGTCGGGGACTAGCCTTGAACACCGGGGAGCTGTTTTTT. Its translation is CASSRGLALNTGELFF. This chain connects TRBV6-2 or TRBV6-3 to TRBJ2-2, with 9 bases identical to TRBD2. V trimming: 5 bases; J trimming: 1 base; junction bases outside the gene matches: 5. The CDR3 loop spans 16 amino acids. CDR1 is MNHEY and CDR2 is SVGEGT in the germline V gene.

J is TRBJ1-2 and V is TRBV27; 10 bases are a match to TRBD1. The V gene end was trimmed by 6 bases and the J gene end by 5 bases; junction bases not matched to a gene: 9. Germline CDR1 MNHEY, CDR2 SMNVEV (reference sequence). The CDR3 has 15 amino acids. CDR3 nucleotide sequence: TGTGCCAGCAGGCCGGGACAGGGGATAGTGTATGGCTACACCTTC. It is translated as CASRPGQGIVYGYTF.

The gene calls are TRBV11-3 and TRBJ2-7; TRBD1 might be the D (6 bases). The V and J ends lost 1 base and 2 bases respectively, with 12 bases between them. This CDR3 region has 15 residues. CDR1 is SGHNT, CDR2 YENEEA, per germline. In nucleotides, the CDR3 is TGTGCCAGCAGCTTAGGCCCGGGACACCCCTACGAGCAGTACTTC. Amino acids: CASSLGPGHPYEQYF.

The CDR3 spells CASSERPSPLHF. DNA for the CDR3: TGTGCCAGCAGTGAACGACCATCACCCCTCCACTTT. The chain has TRBV6-1 and TRBJ1-6; D uncertain. V lost 2 bases and J 10 bases, leaving 6 bases between the germline ends. CDR1 and CDR2 (germline): MNHNS, SASEGT. The CDR3 has 12 amino acids.

This clone was recorded a few times. This chain joins TRBV4-2 and TRBJ1-1, with D hard to call. Looked up from germline, CDR1 is LGHNA and CDR2 is YNFKEQ. V lost 3 bases and J 5 bases, leaving 16 bases between the germline ends. The CDR3 loop spans 15 amino acids. CDR3 nucleotides: TGTGCCAGCAGCCAGAGAAGGTCAGGTAGAACTGAAGCTTTCTTT. It codes for CASSQRRSGRTEAFF.

Judged by abundance, this clone is hyperexpanded (1% or more). This chain joins TRBV4-2 and TRBJ2-3; possibly TRBD1 for D (6 bases). The CDR3 is 15 residues long. The V and J ends lost 0 bases and 0 bases respectively, with 7 bases between them. The germline gives CDR1 LGHNA, CDR2 YNFKEQ. The CDR3 is CASSQEGASTDTQYF. The CDR3 DNA is TGTGCCAGCAGCCAAGAGGGGGCAAGCACAGATACGCAGTATTTT.

The chain is built from TRBV5-6 and TRBJ1-2; weak D call: TRBD1 (5 bases). The germline V and J ends were trimmed by 3 bases and 1 base, with 16 bases remaining between them. This CDR3 comprises 16 residues. CDR1 is SGHDT and CDR2 is YYEEEE in the germline V gene. The CDR3 sequence: CASSSGSGTLNYGYTF. In DNA form, the CDR3 reads TGTGCCAGCAGCTCGGGATCCGGGACTCTTAACTATGGCTACACCTTC.

V gene TRBV28 combines with J gene TRBJ2-1; no clear D. Trimming pared 5 bases from V and 10 bases from J, leaving 15 bases between. Germline lookup yields CDR1 MDHEN and CDR2 SYDVKM. The CDR3 length is 13 residues. The CDR3 DNA reads as TGTGCCAGCAGTGCCGGCGGACGCCGAGAGCAGTTCTTC. The encoded protein is CASSAGGRREQFF.

The CDR3 loop is CASSQGATEAFF. DNA for the CDR3: TGTGCCAGCAGCCAAGGGGCCACTGAAGCTTTCTTT. The chain has TRBV3-1 (or the pseudogene TRBV3-2) and TRBJ1-1; D not resolved. The CDR3 consists of 12 residues. Between the trimmed V and J ends, which lost 1 base and 4 bases, there was a span of 4 bases. The V gene's germline CDR1 is LGHDT and CDR2 YNNKEL (reference sequence).

Only a few counts were recorded for this clone. The gene calls are TRBV29-1 and TRBJ2-5, with TRBD1 as a possible D gene (6 bases). The V and J ends lost 5 bases and 0 bases respectively, with 7 bases between them. Germline V gives CDR1 SQVTM, CDR2 ANQGSEA. The CDR3 contains 12 residues. The CDR3 loop reads CSVRTDQETQYF. The CDR3 bases are TGCAGCGTTCGGACAGACCAAGAGACCCAGTACTTC. The whole variable domain, remainder taken from reference TRBV29-1 and TRBJ2-5, is SAVISQKPSRDICQRGTSLTIQCQVDSQVTMMFWYRQQPGQSLTLIATANQGSEATYESGFVIDKFPISRPNLTFSTLTVSNMSPEDSSIYLCSVRTDQETQYFGPGTRLLVL.

The chain combines TRBV19 with TRBJ2-3, with 11 bases matching TRBD1. The germline gives CDR1 LNHDA, CDR2 SQIVND (reference sequence). The CDR3 spans 14 residues. V shed 3 bases and J 4 bases; nucleotides not matched to a gene: 0. The CDR3 bases are TGTGCCAGTAGTATGGGACAGGGGGCAGATACGCAGTATTTT. Amino acid sequence: CASSMGQGADTQYF.

The chain has TRBV5-8 and TRBJ1-2; D unresolved. The germline gives CDR1 SGHTS, CDR2 YDEGEE. CDR3 length: 13 amino acids. Trimming cost V 4 bases and J 2 bases, with 9 bases left between them. The CDR3 here is CASSPDENYGYTF. DNA for the CDR3: TGTGCCAGCAGCCCGGACGAAAACTATGGCTACACCTTC.

The V gene is TRBV28, the J gene TRBJ2-7; possible D gene TRBD1, 5 bases. Trimming removed 3 bases from V and 2 bases from J, with 5 bases in between. The CDR3 spans 12 residues. CDR1 is MDHEN, CDR2 SYDVKM, per germline. The CDR3 nucleotides are TGTGCCAGCAGTTTGGACACCTACGAGCAGTACTTC. Translated: CASSLDTYEQYF.

V gene TRBV11-3 combines with J gene TRBJ1-2, with D unresolved. Trimming left V 1 base short and J 4 bases short, with 7 bases between. The CDR3 is 13 amino acids. The germline gives CDR1 SGHNT, CDR2 YENEEA. The CDR3 DNA follows: TGTGCCAGCAGCTTAGGTACAGCCTATGGCTACACCTTC. Translated, it gives CASSLGTAYGYTF.

V gene TRBV28 combines with J gene TRBJ1-2; TRBD1 might be the D (5 bases). This CDR3 is 15 amino acids long. Germline CDR1 and CDR2: MDHEN and SYDVKM. The V end was cut by 4 bases, the J end by 8 bases, with 20 bases between. The CDR3 protein is CASSSLTVGRRGYTF. CDR3 DNA sequence: TGTGCCAGCAGTTCTCTCACAGTGGGGCGGAGGGGCTACACCTTC.